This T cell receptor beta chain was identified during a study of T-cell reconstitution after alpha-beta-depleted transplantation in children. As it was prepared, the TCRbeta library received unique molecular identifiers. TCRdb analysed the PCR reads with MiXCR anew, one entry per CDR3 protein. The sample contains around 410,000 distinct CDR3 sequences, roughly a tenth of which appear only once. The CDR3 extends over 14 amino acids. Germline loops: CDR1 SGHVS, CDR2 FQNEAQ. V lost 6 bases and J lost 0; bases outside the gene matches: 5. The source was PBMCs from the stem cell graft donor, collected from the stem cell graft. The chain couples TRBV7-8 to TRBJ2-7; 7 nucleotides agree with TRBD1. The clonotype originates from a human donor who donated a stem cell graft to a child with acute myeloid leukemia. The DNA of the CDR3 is TGTGCCAGCAGAGGGACAGAGAGCTCCTACGAGCAGTACGTC. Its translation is CASRGTESSYEQYV.